This T cell receptor (beta chain) appears in the sequencing data of a study of low-dose radiotherapy and immunotherapy resistance in tumors. Study summary: Patients received cyclophosphamide 200 mg/m2 intravenously every two weeks, the day before radiation-immunotherapy. The study gave patients oral aspirin 300 mg daily for four cycles from cycle 1 day 1.

With 6 bases removed from V and 3 bases from J, the gap between germline ends came to 11 bases. The CDR3 is 14 residues long. Time point: after trial treatment. Specified treatment: LDRT plus nivolumab, ipilimumab, low-dose cyclophosphamide and aspirin (RACIN trial). Donors were treated with nivolumab, ipilimumab, aspirin, and low-dose cyclophosphamide and radiotherapy. Judged by abundance, this clonotype is medium-sized. Covering alpha and beta chains, TRAV- and TRBV-specific primers were used for the first-strand cDNA. The TCRs were subjected to amplification over about 20 PCR cycles employing a constant-region primer in conjunction with a V-primer adapter. In vitro transcription served to amplify the mRNA that had been isolated. TCRdb re-called the reads with MiXCR, one entry per CDR3 protein. The table has more than 50,000 distinct CDR3 sequences, roughly 23% seen once.

The chain recombines TRBV12-3 or TRBV12-4 with TRBJ1-4, with D tentatively TRBD1 (5 bases). The sequence derives from a male donor with prostate cancer. Here the sequenced sample was PBMCs, taken after low-dose radiotherapy plus immunotherapy. The CDR3, as DNA: TGTGCCAGCAGAACCGGGACCGCTAATGAAAAACTGTTTTTT. Its translation: CASRTGTANEKLFF.